This T cell receptor (beta chain) appears in the sequencing data of a study of blood T cell repertoires in COVID-19. About the research overall: In each case, the material was cDNA or gDNA derived from T cells, B-cell-depleted T cells, or PBMCs.

Some clones are missing from TCRdb's copy, which holds only in-frame ones; the method was immunoSEQ multiplex PCR. This table has a few hundred thousand clones, 75% to 85% appearing once. The CDR3 runs 13 residues. The germline V gene has CDR1 SGHTA and CDR2 FQGNSA. V lost 6 bases, J lost 8 bases, and 9 bases stayed unmatched. This chain connects TRBV7-2 to TRBJ1-2, with 7 bases fitting TRBD1. The receptor comes from a woman between 25 and 40 years old with COVID-19, enrolled during active disease. Input material: peripheral blood. The CDR3 is CASRYSRGSGYTF. CDR3 DNA: TGTGCCAGCAGATATAGCAGGGGGAGCGGCTACACCTTC.